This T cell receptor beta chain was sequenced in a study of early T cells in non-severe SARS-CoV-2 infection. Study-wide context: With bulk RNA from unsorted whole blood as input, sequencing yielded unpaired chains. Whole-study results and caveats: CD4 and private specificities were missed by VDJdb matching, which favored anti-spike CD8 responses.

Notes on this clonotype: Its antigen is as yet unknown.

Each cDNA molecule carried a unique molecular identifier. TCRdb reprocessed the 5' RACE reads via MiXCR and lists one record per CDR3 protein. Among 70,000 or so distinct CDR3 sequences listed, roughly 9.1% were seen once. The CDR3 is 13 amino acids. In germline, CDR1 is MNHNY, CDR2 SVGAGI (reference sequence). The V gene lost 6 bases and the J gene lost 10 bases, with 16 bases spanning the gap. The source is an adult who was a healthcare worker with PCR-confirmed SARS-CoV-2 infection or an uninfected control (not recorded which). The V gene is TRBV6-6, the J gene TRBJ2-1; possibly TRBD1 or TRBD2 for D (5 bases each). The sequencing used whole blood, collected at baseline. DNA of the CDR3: TGTGCCAGCAGCCTGAGGGGATATGACGAGCAGTTCTTC. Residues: CASSLRGYDEQFF.